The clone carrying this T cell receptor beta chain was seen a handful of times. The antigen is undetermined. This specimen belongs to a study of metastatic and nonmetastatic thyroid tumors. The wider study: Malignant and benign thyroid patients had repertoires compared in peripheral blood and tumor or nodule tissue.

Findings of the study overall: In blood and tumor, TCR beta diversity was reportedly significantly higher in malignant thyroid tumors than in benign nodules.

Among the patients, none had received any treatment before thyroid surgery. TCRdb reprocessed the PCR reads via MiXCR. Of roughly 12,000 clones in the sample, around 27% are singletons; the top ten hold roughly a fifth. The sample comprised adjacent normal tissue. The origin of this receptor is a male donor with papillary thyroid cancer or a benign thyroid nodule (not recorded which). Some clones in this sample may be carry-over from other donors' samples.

The DNA of the CDR3 is TGTGCCTGTCGCGAACAGACCTACGAGCAGTACTTC. This sequence encodes CACREQTYEQYF. V gene TRBV30 combines with J gene TRBJ2-7, with D unresolved. CDR1 is GTSNPN and CDR2 is SVGIG in the germline V gene (reference sequence). Trimming removed 6 bases from V and 2 bases from J, with 11 bases in between. The CDR3 consists of 12 residues. The full variable domain, completed using reference TRBV30 and TRBJ2-7, is SQTIHQWPATLVQPVGSPLSLECTVEGTSNPNLYWYRQAAGRGLQLLFYSVGIGQISSEVPQNLSASRPQDRQFILSSKKLLLSDSGFYLCACREQTYEQYFGPGTRLTVT.